This T cell receptor beta chain was identified during a study of a mutant IDH1 vaccine in newly diagnosed glioma. As for time point: baseline, week 1 (first vaccination visit). Regarding treatment: pre-vaccination baseline after standard-of-care therapy. Germline CDR1 and CDR2: MNHNY and SVGAGI (reference sequence). The CDR3 consists of 12 residues. Trimming removed 8 bases at V and 0 bases at J, with 7 bases between. The repertoire was sequenced with immunoSEQ multiplex PCR; TCRdb's copy has only in-frame clones and lacks some. The profile covers roughly 35,000 clones, with 88% appearing a single time and around 4.9% taken by the ten largest.

The source was PBMCs, collected from a glioma patient treated with radiotherapy, temozolomide or both. The chain carries TRBV6-6 and TRBJ1-1, with D maybe TRBD1 (6 bases). The sequence came from a middle-aged woman with glioma. This CDR3 reads CASGGMNTEAFF. In DNA, the CDR3 is TGTGCCAGCGGGGGCATGAACACTGAAGCTTTCTTT.